This passage covers 21 T cell receptor beta chains from one sample sequenced in a study of Graves' ophthalmopathy and Graves' hyperthyroidism. Scientists amplified the TCR beta CDR3 regions from RNA transcripts. First-round RT-PCR relied on HTBI primers, and a second-round multiplex PCR came next. TCRdb called the multiplex PCR reads again in MiXCR, with one record for every CDR3 protein. The repertoire has about 150,000 distinct CDR3 sequences, more than 30% of them found once; the top ten carry roughly 5.2%. The sequenced sample consisted of peripheral blood. These receptors came from a middle-aged woman with Graves' ophthalmopathy.

This clonotype came up many times. The rearrangement joins TRBV20-1 to TRBJ1-3, with D maybe TRBD1 (5 bases). Trimming cost V 6 bases and J 0 bases, with 12 bases left between them. The CDR3 is made up of 14 amino acids. Germline CDR1 is DFQATT and CDR2 is SNEGSKA (reference sequence). As DNA, the CDR3 is TGCAGTGCGGACCGGGGGAGCTCTGGAAACACCATATATTTT. The encoded protein is CSADRGSSGNTIYF.

The table lists this clonotype with many counts. The chain carries TRBV6-2 or TRBV6-3 and TRBJ2-7; 7 nucleotides align to TRBD1. Trimming took 2 bases from V and 0 from J; bases not matched to a gene: 7. The CDR3 is made up of 16 amino acids. From germline, CDR1 is MNHEY and CDR2 SVGEGT. The DNA for the CDR3 is TGTGCCAGCAGTTACCTATCAGGGGGAAGCTCCTACGAGCAGTACTTC. Its protein is CASSYLSGGSSYEQYF.

This clonotype appeared many times. The chain has TRBV7-6 and TRBJ2-2, with 7 bases aligning to TRBD1. Losses at the gene ends were 5 bases for V and 5 bases for J; bases not matched to a gene: 11. Per germline, CDR1 SGHVS and CDR2 FNYEAQ. The CDR3 length is 16 residues. The chain's CDR3 is CASSHLGGEFTGELFF. CDR3 in DNA: TGTGCCAGCAGCCATTTAGGGGGCGAGTTTACCGGGGAGCTGTTTTTT.

This clonotype was seen just once. The gene calls are TRBV6-2 or TRBV6-3 and TRBJ1-5; weak D call: TRBD1 (6 bases). Germline CDR1 reads MNHEY; CDR2 reads SVGEGT. The CDR3 sequence is 15 residues long. Trimming cost V 4 bases and J 6 bases, with 16 bases left between them. The CDR3 sequence: CASSLSGGFGQPQHF. The CDR3 region has the DNA TGTGCCAGCAGTTTATCCGGGGGCTTCGGTCAGCCCCAGCATTTT.

This clonotype has only a few counts. This rearrangement joins TRBV11-2 to TRBJ2-7; 12 nucleotides agree with TRBD1. The J segment lost 4 bases and the V segment lost 1 base, leaving 8 bases of the junction unmatched. CDR3 length: 17 amino acids. Germline V gives CDR1 SGHAT, CDR2 FQNNGV. The CDR3 sequence is CASSLVGGDRGPYEQYF. The CDR3 DNA is TGTGCCAGCAGCTTAGTTGGGGGGGACAGGGGGCCGTACGAGCAGTACTTC.

The V gene is TRBV15, the J gene TRBJ2-7, with D perhaps matching TRBD1 (6 bases). V was cut by 2 bases and J by 2 bases, with 13 bases left in between. The germline gives CDR1 LNHNV, CDR2 YYDKDF (reference sequence). There are 15 residues in the CDR3. The CDR3 DNA reads TGTGCCACCAGCAGATCCCGGGACAAGACCTACGAGCAGTACTTC. As protein: CATSRSRDKTYEQYF. The variable domain in full, with the rest retrieved from reference TRBV15 and TRBJ2-7, is DAMVIQNPRYQVTQFGKPVTLSCSQTLNHNVMYWYQQKSSQAPKLLFHYYDKDFNNEADTPDNFQSRRPNTSFCFLDIRSPGLGDTAMYLCATSRSRDKTYEQYFGPGTRLTVT.

This clonotype has ten or more counts. The chain recombines TRBV6-5 with TRBJ2-2; the match to TRBD2 covers 10 bases. After removal of 2 bases from V and 9 bases from J, the junction contained 6 bases not matched to a gene. The CDR3 consists of 15 residues. The germline CDR1 and CDR2 sequences are MNHEY and SVGAGI. CDR3 residues: CASSYNGLAARELFF. For the CDR3, the DNA is TGTGCCAGCAGTTACAACGGACTAGCGGCCCGGGAGCTGTTTTTT.

The chain couples TRBV2 to TRBJ1-1; tentative D call: TRBD1 (5 bases). Trimming cost V 4 bases and J 5 bases, with 11 bases left between them. The CDR3 spans 13 residues. Per germline, CDR1 SNHLY and CDR2 FYNNEI. The CDR3 nucleotides are TGTGCCAGCAGTGTACAGGAGGGAACTGAAGCTTTCTTT. Translation gives CASSVQEGTEAFF.

This clonotype was seen a handful of times. This chain connects TRBV6-1 to TRBJ2-1, with 8 nucleotides matching TRBD2. The CDR3 is 14 residues long. Germline CDR1 MNHNS, CDR2 SASEGT. V dropped 1 base and J dropped 11; count of bases not matched to a gene: 7. Here the CDR3 reads CASSEGGGGSKQFF. The CDR3 coding sequence is TGTGCCAGCAGTGAAGGCGGCGGGGGGTCAAAGCAGTTCTTC.

This clonotype has a count of ten or more. The V gene is TRBV7-8, the J gene TRBJ2-7, with D possibly TRBD1 on 6 matching bases. Germline values: CDR1 SGHVS, CDR2 FQNEAQ. V lost 4 bases and J 3 bases, leaving 7 bases between the germline ends. CDR3 length: 12 residues. CDR3 in amino acids: CASSSQGYEQYF. DNA of the CDR3: TGTGCCAGCAGCTCACAGGGCTACGAGCAGTACTTC.

The genes are TRBV9 and TRBJ1-2, with a tentative D call TRBD1 (6 bases). CDR3 length equals 15 residues. The germline gives CDR1 SGDLS, CDR2 YYNGEE. Trimming stripped 1 base from V and 4 bases from J, with 14 bases between. The CDR3 DNA sequence: TGTGCCAGCAGCGTAACCCAGGGGATGGCCTATGGCTACACCTTC. Protein: CASSVTQGMAYGYTF.

This clonotype turned up a few times. The V gene is TRBV6-1, the J gene TRBJ2-5; weak D call: TRBD2 (6 bases). Germline CDR1 reads MNHNS; CDR2 reads SASEGT. Trimming removed 10 bases from V and 2 bases from J, with 14 bases in between. The length of the CDR3 is 13 residues. The CDR3 DNA reads as TGTGCCACTAGGAGGGACTTACAAGAGACCCAGTACTTC. This sequence encodes CATRRDLQETQYF.

This clonotype was detected many times. The gene calls are TRBV6-2 or TRBV6-3 and TRBJ2-2; 14 nucleotides match TRBD2. The CDR3 length is 14 residues. The V gene end was trimmed by 5 bases and the J gene end by 15 bases; junction bases not matched to a gene: 8. In germline, CDR1 is MNHEY, CDR2 SVGEGT. CDR3 residues: CASSMGLAGAALFF. Here the CDR3 DNA reads TGTGCCAGCAGTATGGGACTAGCGGGAGCGGCCTTGTTTTTT.

Within the sample, this clonotype is medium-sized. The rearrangement uses TRBV27 and TRBJ1-5; D may be TRBD1 (6 bases). The CDR3 has 14 amino acids. V shed 3 bases and J shed 5 bases, with 11 bases lying between them. Germline V gene sequence: CDR1 MNHEY, CDR2 SMNVEV (reference sequence). Here the CDR3 reads CASSLVRGDQPQHF. CDR3 DNA: TGTGCCAGCAGTTTGGTCAGGGGAGATCAGCCCCAGCATTTT.

The J gene is TRBJ1-1, the V gene TRBV12-3 or TRBV12-4, with D hard to call. CDR3 length: 14 amino acids. The V end was cut by 4 bases, the J end by 5 bases, with 14 bases between. CDR3 sequence: CASSSKDATTEAFF. CDR3 coding DNA: TGTGCCAGCAGTTCTAAAGACGCGACTACTGAAGCTTTCTTT.

The chain is built from TRBV12-3 or TRBV12-4 and TRBJ2-5, with unresolved D. The CDR3 has 13 amino acids. Trimming stripped 5 bases from V and 2 bases from J, with 9 bases between. In DNA form, the CDR3 reads TGTGCCAGCAGTCCTACTTGGCAAGAGACCCAGTACTTC. Encoded protein: CASSPTWQETQYF.

This clonotype was seen more than once but under ten times. Compared with germline, one end of the junction differs, possibly owing to a read error. The V gene is TRBV28, the J gene TRBJ2-5, with TRBD1 matching over 8 bases. Germline loops: CDR1 MDHEN, CDR2 SYDVKM. The CDR3 runs 14 residues. CDR3 amino acids: CASSLPDRGKTQYF. The CDR3, as DNA: TGTGCCAGCAGTTTACCCGACAGGGGAAAGACTCAGTACTTC.

This clonotype was seen at least ten times. The V and J genes are TRBV28 and TRBJ2-5, with 9 bases lining up with TRBD2. This CDR3 is built from 14 residues. CDR1 is MDHEN, CDR2 SYDVKM, per germline. The J segment lost 2 bases and the V segment lost 7 bases, leaving 5 bases of the junction unmatched. CDR3 DNA sequence: TGTGCCAGCACCCTAGCGGGGATACAAGAGACCCAGTACTTC. Its translation: CASTLAGIQETQYF. The full variable domain, with the rest looked up from reference TRBV28 and TRBJ2-5, is DVKVTQSSRYLVKRTGEKVFLECVQDMDHENMFWYRQDPGLGLRLIYFSYDVKMKEKGDIPEGYSVSREKKERFSLILESASTNQTSMYLCASTLAGIQETQYFGPGTRLLVL.

This chain joins TRBV6-1 and TRBJ1-2; D is undetermined. Germline assignment: CDR1 MNHNS and CDR2 SASEGT. V gave up 5 bases and J gave up 8 bases, with 15 bases separating them. There are 13 residues in the CDR3. The CDR3 region has the DNA TGTGCCAGCAGTCGGCTGACTAGTGAGGGCTACACCTTC. As protein: CASSRLTSEGYTF.

There are many counts of this clonotype. The V call is TRBV19, the J call TRBJ2-4; 10 positions match TRBD1. Per the germline V gene, CDR1 is LNHDA and CDR2 is SQIVND (reference sequence). The J segment lost 1 base and the V segment lost 5 bases, leaving 14 bases of the junction unmatched. The CDR3 is 19 residues long. CDR3 residues: CASSQTPGTGVSAKNIQYF. Written as DNA, the CDR3 is TGTGCCAGTAGTCAAACCCCCGGGACAGGGGTCTCCGCCAAAAACATTCAGTACTTC.

This clonotype appeared a few times. The chain couples TRBV6-1 to TRBJ2-5, with D tentatively TRBD1 (6 bases). The CDR3 has 15 amino acids. The germline V gene encodes CDR1 MNHNS and CDR2 SASEGT. Trimming pared 2 bases from V and 1 base from J, leaving 11 bases between. CDR3 DNA: TGTGCCAGCAGTGAAAACAGGGCGGGCCAAGAGACCCAGTACTTC. Translated: CASSENRAGQETQYF.